This TCR beta chain was sequenced during a study of T cells in Graves' hyperthyroidism and ophthalmopathy. Ophthalmopathy cases scored 3 or more on the Clinical Activity Score and 4 or more on NOSPECS grade, with duration below 3 months. Lactation, pregnancy, other autoimmune disease or uncontrolled infection led to exclusion of patients. Amplified TCR beta CDR3 regions came from RNA transcripts. Initially, a first-round RT-PCR of the TCR CDR3 employed the HTBI primer set. TCRdb used MiXCR to reprocess the multiplex PCR reads, holding one entry per CDR3 protein. The table lists over 350,000 distinct CDR3 sequences, roughly 20% of them singletons. There are many counts of this clonotype. The V end was cut by 7 bases, the J end by 4 bases, with 15 bases between. CDR3 size: 14 residues. CDR1 MNHNS and CDR2 SASEGT come from the germline V gene.

The sample comprised blood. The rearrangement joins TRBV6-1 to TRBJ2-3, with TRBD2 as a possible D gene (7 bases). This receptor was obtained from a man aged 18-30 years with Graves' ophthalmopathy. CDR3 in amino acids: CASTTSGGPDTQYF. The CDR3 bases are TGTGCCAGCACCACATCCGGGGGGCCAGATACGCAGTATTTT.